The clone carrying this T cell receptor beta chain was observed at least ten times. Its antigen is not known. It was RNA transcripts that yielded the amplified TCR beta CDR3 regions. The HTBI primer set served for first-round RT-PCR of the TCR CDR3. TCRdb re-analysed the multiplex PCR reads in MiXCR, keeping a single row per CDR3 protein. The table lists around 500,000 distinct CDR3 sequences, 13% to 15% of them singletons, with around 14% in the top ten. The germline gives CDR1 SGHTA, CDR2 FQGNSA. This CDR3 has 13 amino acids. After removal of 1 base from V and 10 bases from J, the junction contained 3 bases not matched to a gene. This entry belongs to a study of T cells in Graves' hyperthyroidism and ophthalmopathy. Study results and caveats: Appearing also in blood were most of the thyroid clonotypes expanded above 0.001.

Those patients with uncontrolled infection, other autoimmune disease, pregnancy or lactation were excluded. The diagnoses drew upon clinical symptoms, serum thyroxine and TRAb, thyroid ultrasound and orbital computed tomography. This receptor was identified in a woman between 40 and 50 years old with Graves' hyperthyroidism. The V and J genes are TRBV7-2 and TRBJ2-1; 8 nucleotides align to TRBD2. Sequences were obtained from blood. CDR3 region: CASSLGAGGEQFF. As DNA, the CDR3 is TGTGCCAGCAGCTTAGGCGCGGGGGGCGAGCAGTTCTTC.